This passage covers 27 T cell receptor beta chains from one sample sequenced in a study of Graves' ophthalmopathy and Graves' hyperthyroidism. Using RNA transcripts, the TCR beta CDR3 regions were amplified. Second-round multiplex PCR followed a first-round RT-PCR using HTBI primers. Each CDR3 protein is one row after TCRdb ran MiXCR on the multiplex PCR reads. The table lists about half a million distinct CDR3 sequences, approximately 15% of them singletons. Sample: blood. Receptors originate from a woman in her twenties or thirties with Graves' ophthalmopathy.

This clonotype was seen a few times. The V call is TRBV6-2 or TRBV6-3, the J call TRBJ1-1, with TRBD1 as a possible D gene (6 bases). This CDR3 spans 15 amino acids. From germline, CDR1 is MNHEY and CDR2 SVGEGT. V was clipped by 6 bases and J by 4 bases, with 18 bases between them. DNA of the CDR3: TGTGCCAGCAGGCGGCAACAGGGTTCTTTCACTGAAGCTTTCTTT. Translation gives CASRRQQGSFTEAFF.

This clonotype was observed at least ten times. The chain has TRBV14 and TRBJ2-2; D possibly corresponds to TRBD1 (6 bases). The V gene lost 5 bases and the J gene lost 5 bases, with 12 bases spanning the gap. This CDR3 region has 14 residues. The germline V gene encodes CDR1 SGHDN and CDR2 FVKESK. This CDR3 is CASSFSGVTGELFF. CDR3 nucleotides: TGTGCCAGCAGCTTTTCAGGGGTAACCGGGGAGCTGTTTTTT.

The sample holds many counts of this clonotype. The V and J genes are TRBV19 and TRBJ1-3, with 7 bases lining up with TRBD1. The CDR3 is made up of 12 amino acids. V lost 11 bases and J lost 7; bases outside the gene matches: 8. The germline CDR1 and CDR2 sequences are LNHDA and SQIVND (reference sequence). CDR3 nucleotide sequence: TGTGCCGCACAGGGGAACGCGAACACCATATATTTT. This codes for CAAQGNANTIYF.

Many counts were recorded for this clonotype. The chain combines TRBV6-2 or TRBV6-3 with TRBJ2-5; TRBD2 agrees at 10 bases. V gave up 6 bases and J gave up 2 bases; unmatched junction bases: 6. Per germline, CDR1 MNHEY and CDR2 SVGEGT. This CDR3 has 15 amino acids. The CDR3: CASSLSGRRQETQYF. In DNA, the CDR3 is TGTGCCAGCAGCCTTAGCGGGAGGCGGCAAGAGACCCAGTACTTC.

This clonotype was observed many times. The chain has TRBV6-1 and TRBJ1-6; perhaps TRBD1 as D (6 bases). This CDR3 is 12 amino acids long. Germline CDR1 is MNHNS and CDR2 is SASEGT. V dropped 5 bases and J dropped 15 bases, with 14 bases sitting between them. CDR3 sequence: CASSYPGQILHF. Written as DNA, the CDR3 is TGTGCCAGCAGTTACCCGGGACAAATCCTCCACTTT.

This clonotype was recorded at least ten times. The CDR3 sequence: CASTGSRALLRYF. CDR3 in DNA: TGTGCCAGCACCGGTTCCAGGGCACTCCTCAGGTATTTT. The rearrangement joins TRBV27 to TRBJ1-3; a possible D gene is TRBD1 (5 bases). V gave up 7 bases and J gave up 16 bases, with 23 bases separating them. The CDR3 sequence is 13 residues long. The germline V gene has CDR1 MNHEY and CDR2 SMNVEV (reference sequence).

The CDR3 reads CASSPTFGQTRPETQYF. CDR3 nucleotide sequence: TGTGCCAGCTCACCCACATTCGGACAAACCCGCCCCGAGACCCAGTACTTC. The chain links TRBV18 to TRBJ2-5, with a weak D call TRBD1 (5 bases). Trimming pared 3 bases from V and 5 bases from J, leaving 22 bases between. CDR1 and CDR2 from the germline V gene are KGHSH and LQKENI. The CDR3 is 17 residues long.

The chain combines TRBV11-1 with TRBJ2-5, with TRBD2 identical over 16 bases. Germline-derived CDR1 and CDR2 are SGHAT and FQDESV (reference sequence). V lost 2 bases to trimming and J lost 3 bases; unmatched junction nucleotides: 6. This CDR3 spans 18 amino acids. This CDR3 reads CASSLPGLAGGKKETQYF. DNA of the CDR3: TGTGCCAGCAGCTTACCGGGACTAGCGGGGGGGAAAAAAGAGACCCAGTACTTC.

This clonotype was counted a few times. The V and J genes are TRBV2 and TRBJ1-1; 10 bases agree with TRBD1. The germline V gene encodes CDR1 SNHLY and CDR2 FYNNEI. Trimming took 6 bases from V and 4 from J; bases not matched to a gene: 2. The CDR3 loop spans 13 amino acids. The CDR3 bases are TGTGCCAGCAGGACAGGGGGCTCCACTGAAGCTTTCTTT. Its translation is CASRTGGSTEAFF.

Ten or more counts support this clonotype. The chain couples TRBV6-1 to TRBJ1-1; TRBD1 matches at 7 bases. Germline V gene sequence: CDR1 MNHNS, CDR2 SASEGT. This CDR3 contains 14 residues. The V gene end was trimmed by 6 bases and the J gene end by 5 bases; junction bases not matched to a gene: 9. The CDR3 DNA reads as TGTGCCAGCAGCCAAATCGTACAGGGGACTGAAGCTTTCTTT. It translates to CASSQIVQGTEAFF.

This clonotype was observed at least ten times. The chain combines TRBV7-9 with TRBJ2-5; TRBD2 might be the D (6 bases). Germline V lookup: CDR1 SEHNR, CDR2 FQNEAQ (reference sequence). The CDR3 has 14 amino acids. V was cut by 3 bases and J by 3 bases, with 11 bases left in between. CDR3 amino acids: CASSFSGVKETQYF. The CDR3 DNA reads as TGTGCCAGCAGCTTTAGCGGCGTTAAAGAGACCCAGTACTTC.

This clonotype was detected many times. The chain couples TRBV9 to TRBJ1-3; maybe TRBD1 (5 bases). The CDR3 is 17 amino acids. CDR1 and CDR2 from the germline V gene are SGDLS and YYNGEE. V dropped 1 base and J dropped 1 base, with 15 bases sitting between them. The CDR3 sequence: CASSVRGGAPSGNTIYF. In DNA, the CDR3 is TGTGCCAGCAGCGTAAGGGGAGGGGCCCCTTCTGGAAACACCATATATTTT.

This clonotype was observed at least ten times. The chain joins TRBV6-1 to TRBJ1-1, with TRBD1 as a possible D gene (5 bases). The CDR3 contains 15 residues. The germline CDR1 and CDR2 sequences are MNHNS and SASEGT. The V and J ends lost 4 bases and 0 bases respectively, with 12 bases between them. For the CDR3, the DNA is TGTGCCAGCAGTGGGGAACAGGACATGAACACTGAAGCTTTCTTT. Protein sequence: CASSGEQDMNTEAFF.

This clonotype is a singleton in its sample. The gene calls are TRBV20-1 and TRBJ2-5, with D possibly being TRBD1 (5 bases). CDR1 is DFQATT, CDR2 SNEGSKA, per germline (reference sequence). Trimming stripped 5 bases from V and 4 bases from J, with 11 bases between. CDR3 length: 12 amino acids. DNA of the CDR3: TGCAGTGCTCCGCAGGGAAGAGAGACCCAGTACTTC. The encoded protein is CSAPQGRETQYF.

The rearrangement links TRBV6-1 to TRBJ1-1; no definite D call. The V end lost 2 bases, the J end lost 6 bases, and 16 bases lay between the germline ends. The CDR3 consists of 15 residues. Germline CDR1 is MNHNS and CDR2 is SASEGT. CDR3 sequence (DNA): TGTGCCAGCAGTGAAATGACTGCCTCCCTTTCTGAAGCTTTCTTT. Translating gives CASSEMTASLSEAFF.

This clonotype was detected ten times or more. The chain carries TRBV28 and TRBJ1-2, with unresolved D. This CDR3 is 16 amino acids long. CDR1 is MDHEN and CDR2 is SYDVKM in the germline V gene. The germline V and J ends were trimmed by 4 bases and 1 base, with 16 bases remaining between them. The CDR3 region is CASSSPPGRVNYGYTF. As DNA, the CDR3 is TGTGCCAGCAGTTCACCCCCCGGACGGGTTAACTATGGCTACACCTTC.

This clonotype was counted ten times or more. J is TRBJ1-1 and V is TRBV14; no clear D. The germline V gene encodes CDR1 SGHDN and CDR2 FVKESK. V was pared by 2 bases and J by 13 bases, with 14 bases between. The CDR3 length is 12 residues. CDR3 bases: TGTGCCAGCAGCCAAAGGACCGGAACACTTTTCTTT. Translation: CASSQRTGTLFF. Combining the CDR3 with reference TRBV14 and TRBJ1-1 gives the whole variable domain EAGVTQFPSHSVIEKGQTVTLRCDPISGHDNLYWYRRVMGKEIKFLLHFVKESKQDESGMPNNRFLAERTGGTYSTLKVQPAELEDSGVYFCASSQRTGTLFFGQGTRLTVV.

This clonotype was found many times. The V call is TRBV11-3, the J call TRBJ1-2; tentative D call: TRBD1 (6 bases). Per the germline V gene, CDR1 is SGHNT and CDR2 is YENEEA. The CDR3 loop spans 13 amino acids. The ends were cut back, 5 bases at V and 7 bases at J, with 14 bases in the middle. CDR3 in amino acids: CASSQRTGFGYTF. The CDR3 nucleotides are TGTGCCAGCAGCCAACGAACAGGGTTTGGCTACACCTTC.

This clonotype was picked up many times. The rearrangement links TRBV15 to TRBJ2-7; D is possibly TRBD1 or TRBD2 (5 bases each). Trimming shortened V by 5 bases and J by 3 bases, and 11 bases separated the two germline ends. The CDR3 runs 13 residues. Germline V gene data show CDR1 as LNHNV and CDR2 as YYDKDF (reference sequence). CDR3: CATSPGTSYEQYF. The DNA for the CDR3 is TGTGCCACCAGCCCGGGGACCAGCTACGAGCAGTACTTC. Together with reference TRBV15 and TRBJ2-7, the CDR3 gives the full variable domain: DAMVIQNPRYQVTQFGKPVTLSCSQTLNHNVMYWYQQKSSQAPKLLFHYYDKDFNNEADTPDNFQSRRPNTSFCFLDIRSPGLGDTAMYLCATSPGTSYEQYFGPGTRLTVT.

This clonotype came up many times. The chain recombines TRBV24-1 with TRBJ1-2; no firm D call. Germline values: CDR1 KGHDR, CDR2 SFDVKD. This CDR3 is built from 14 residues. Trimming pared 4 bases from V and 1 base from J, leaving 9 bases between. The CDR3 DNA is TGTGCCACCAGTGACTTGGCGGATAACTATGGCTACACCTTC. Its translation is CATSDLADNYGYTF.

This clonotype was seen ten or more times. This sequence joins TRBV30 and TRBJ2-7; no clear D gene. CDR3 length: 10 residues. Germline V gene lookup returns CDR1 GTSNPN and CDR2 SVGIG (reference sequence). Trimming removed 7 bases from V and 5 bases from J, with 9 bases in between. CDR3 amino acids: CASESHEQYF. For the CDR3, the DNA is TGTGCCTCCGAGTCCCACGAGCAGTACTTC.

The chain carries TRBV4-1 and TRBJ2-7; D uncertain. This CDR3 has 14 residues. Trimming pared 0 bases from V and 3 bases from J, leaving 9 bases between. Germline assignment: CDR1 MGHRA and CDR2 YSYEKL. The CDR3 DNA reads as TGCGCCAGCAGCCAAGACGGCAGGTACTACGAGCAGTACTTC. As protein: CASSQDGRYYEQYF.

This clonotype appeared many times. The chain uses TRBV19 and TRBJ2-6; TRBD2 agrees at 10 bases. Germline-derived CDR1 and CDR2 are LNHDA and SQIVND (reference sequence). The junction had 3 bases not matched to a gene; V was cut back by 4 bases and J by 3 bases. The CDR3 loop spans 16 amino acids. The CDR3 region is CASSTSGSFGANVLTF. CDR3 bases: TGTGCCAGTAGTACTAGCGGGAGTTTTGGGGCCAACGTCCTGACTTTC.

This clonotype was detected many times. The chain carries TRBV27 and TRBJ2-7; D not resolved. The V end lost 0 bases, the J end lost 4 bases, and 7 bases lay between the germline ends. Per the germline V gene, CDR1 is MNHEY and CDR2 is SMNVEV (reference sequence). This CDR3 comprises 13 residues. The CDR3 region is CASSLSQDYEQYF. CDR3 bases: TGTGCCAGCAGTTTATCCCAGGATTACGAGCAGTACTTC.

This clonotype was found many times. The J gene is TRBJ2-5, the V gene TRBV5-5; TRBD2 might be the D (5 bases). The germline V and J ends were trimmed by 0 bases and 7 bases, with 22 bases remaining between them. The germline gives CDR1 SGHKS, CDR2 YYEKEE (reference sequence). The CDR3 length is 17 residues. The CDR3, as DNA: TGTGCCAGCAGCTTGGCCAAATCTAGCCTCCCATTGGGGACCCAGTACTTC. This encodes CASSLAKSSLPLGTQYF.

This rearrangement joins TRBV4-1 to TRBJ1-6, with D unclear. The CDR3 has 17 residues. Germline V gene lookup returns CDR1 MGHRA and CDR2 YSYEKL. Trimming pared 1 base from V and 2 bases from J, leaving 12 bases between. CDR3 residues: CASSQGIRNPYNSPLHF. The CDR3 DNA sequence: TGCGCCAGCAGCCAAGGGATTCGGAACCCCTATAATTCACCCCTCCACTTT.

This clonotype was seen ten or more times. V is TRBV6-1 and J is TRBJ2-5; D remains ambiguous. Germline V lookup: CDR1 MNHNS, CDR2 SASEGT. V was trimmed by 1 base and J by 7 bases, leaving 10 bases between them. There are 13 residues in the CDR3. The CDR3 DNA reads TGTGCCAGCAGTGAAGGGGTAGGGTCGACCCAGTACTTC. Protein sequence: CASSEGVGSTQYF.